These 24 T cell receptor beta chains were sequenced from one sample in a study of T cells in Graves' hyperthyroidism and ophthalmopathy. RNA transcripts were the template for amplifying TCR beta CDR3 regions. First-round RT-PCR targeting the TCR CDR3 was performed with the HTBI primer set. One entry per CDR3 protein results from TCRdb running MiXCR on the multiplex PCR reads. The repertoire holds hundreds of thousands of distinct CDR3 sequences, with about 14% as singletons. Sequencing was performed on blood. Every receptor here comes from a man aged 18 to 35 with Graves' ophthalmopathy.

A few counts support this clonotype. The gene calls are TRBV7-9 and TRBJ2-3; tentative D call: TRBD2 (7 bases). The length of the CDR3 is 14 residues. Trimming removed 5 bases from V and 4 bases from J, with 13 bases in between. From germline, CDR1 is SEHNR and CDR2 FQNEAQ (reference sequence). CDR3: CASSPPGGPDTQYF. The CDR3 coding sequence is TGTGCCAGCAGCCCCCCCGGGGGGCCAGATACGCAGTATTTT.

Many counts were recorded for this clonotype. The DNA of the CDR3 is TGTGCCAGCAGTTCGGGACAGGGGGCTACCGAAGCTTTCTTT. Translated, it gives CASSSGQGATEAFF. The V gene is TRBV12-3 or TRBV12-4, the J gene TRBJ1-1, with 12 positions matching TRBD1. V was pared by 4 bases and J by 8 bases, with 5 bases of the junction left unmatched. The CDR3 has 14 amino acids.

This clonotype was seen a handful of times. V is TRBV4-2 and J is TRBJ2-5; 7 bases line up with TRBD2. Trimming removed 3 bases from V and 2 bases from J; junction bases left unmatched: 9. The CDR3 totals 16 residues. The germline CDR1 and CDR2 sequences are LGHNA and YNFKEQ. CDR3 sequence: CASSQAVSGAQETQYF. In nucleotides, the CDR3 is TGTGCCAGCAGCCAGGCAGTCAGCGGGGCACAAGAGACCCAGTACTTC.

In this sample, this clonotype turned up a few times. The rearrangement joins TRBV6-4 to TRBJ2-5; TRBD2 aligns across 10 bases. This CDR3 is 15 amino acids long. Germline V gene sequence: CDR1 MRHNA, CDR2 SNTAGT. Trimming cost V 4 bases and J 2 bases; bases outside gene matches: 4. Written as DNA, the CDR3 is TGTGCCAGCAGTGGGGTAGCGGGGGGACAAGAGACCCAGTACTTC. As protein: CASSGVAGGQETQYF.

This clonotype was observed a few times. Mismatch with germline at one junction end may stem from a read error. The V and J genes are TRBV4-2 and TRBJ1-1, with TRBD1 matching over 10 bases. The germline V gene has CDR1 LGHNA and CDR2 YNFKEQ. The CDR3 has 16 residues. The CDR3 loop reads CASSQGDRGWGAEAFF. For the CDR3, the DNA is TGTGCCAGCAGCCAAGGGGACAGGGGCTGGGGAGCTGAAGCTTTTTTT.

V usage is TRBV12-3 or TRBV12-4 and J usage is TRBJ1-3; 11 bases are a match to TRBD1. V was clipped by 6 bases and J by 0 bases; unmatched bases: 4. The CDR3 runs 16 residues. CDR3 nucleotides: TGTGCCAGCAGAAGGACAGGGGGCCGCTCTGGAAACACCATATATTTT. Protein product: CASRRTGGRSGNTIYF.

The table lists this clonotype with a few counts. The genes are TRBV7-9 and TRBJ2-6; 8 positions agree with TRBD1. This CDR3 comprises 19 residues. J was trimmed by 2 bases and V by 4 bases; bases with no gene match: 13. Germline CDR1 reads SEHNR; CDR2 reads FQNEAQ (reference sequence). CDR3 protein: CASSSFPRDRTTGANVLTF. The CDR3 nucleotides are TGTGCCAGCAGCTCTTTCCCTCGGGACAGGACTACTGGGGCCAACGTCCTGACTTTC.

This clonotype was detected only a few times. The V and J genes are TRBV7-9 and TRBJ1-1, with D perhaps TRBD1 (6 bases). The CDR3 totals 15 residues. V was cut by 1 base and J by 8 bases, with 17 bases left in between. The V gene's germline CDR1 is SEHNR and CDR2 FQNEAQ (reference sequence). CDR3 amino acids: CASSLGTMGGAEAFF. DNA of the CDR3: TGTGCCAGCAGCTTAGGGACGATGGGGGGCGCCGAAGCTTTCTTT.

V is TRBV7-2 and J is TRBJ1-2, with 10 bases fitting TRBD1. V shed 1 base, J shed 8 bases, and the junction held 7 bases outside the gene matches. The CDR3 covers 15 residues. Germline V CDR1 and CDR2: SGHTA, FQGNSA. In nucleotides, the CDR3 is TGTGCCAGCAGCTTAGGTTCGGGACAGGGGAGAGGCTACACCTTC. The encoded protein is CASSLGSGQGRGYTF.

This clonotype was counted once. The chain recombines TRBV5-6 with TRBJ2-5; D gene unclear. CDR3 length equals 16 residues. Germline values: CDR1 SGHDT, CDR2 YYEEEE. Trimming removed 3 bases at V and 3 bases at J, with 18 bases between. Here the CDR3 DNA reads TGTGCCAGCAGCTCGCCGAGTGCAGGCTTCAAAGAGACCCAGTACTTC. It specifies CASSSPSAGFKETQYF.

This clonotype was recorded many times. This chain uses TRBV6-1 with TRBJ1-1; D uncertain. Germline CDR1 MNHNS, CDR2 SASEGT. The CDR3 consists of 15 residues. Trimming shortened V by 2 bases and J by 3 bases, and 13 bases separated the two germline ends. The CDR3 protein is CASSEIPTGYTEAFF. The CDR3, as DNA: TGTGCCAGCAGTGAAATCCCCACCGGTTACACTGAAGCTTTCTTT.

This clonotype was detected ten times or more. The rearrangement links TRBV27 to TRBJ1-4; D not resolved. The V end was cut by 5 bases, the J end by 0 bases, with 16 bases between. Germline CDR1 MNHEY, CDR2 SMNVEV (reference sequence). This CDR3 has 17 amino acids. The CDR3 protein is CASSTNPTYATNEKLFF. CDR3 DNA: TGTGCCAGCAGTACAAACCCCACGTACGCAACTAATGAAAAACTGTTTTTT.

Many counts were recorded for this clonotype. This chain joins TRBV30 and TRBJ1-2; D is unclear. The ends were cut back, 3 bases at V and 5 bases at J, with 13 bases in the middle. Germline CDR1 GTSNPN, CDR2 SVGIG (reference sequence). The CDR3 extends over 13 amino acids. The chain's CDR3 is CAWRTPLGYGYTF. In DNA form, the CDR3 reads TGTGCCTGGAGGACACCATTGGGGTATGGCTACACCTTC.

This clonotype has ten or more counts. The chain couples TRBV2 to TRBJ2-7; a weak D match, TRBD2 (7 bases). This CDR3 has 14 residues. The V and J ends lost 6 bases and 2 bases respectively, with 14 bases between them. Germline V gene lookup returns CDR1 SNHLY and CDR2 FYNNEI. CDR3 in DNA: TGTGCCAGCAGCTCGGCGGGGGCCGCCTACGAGCAGTACTTC. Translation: CASSSAGAAYEQYF.

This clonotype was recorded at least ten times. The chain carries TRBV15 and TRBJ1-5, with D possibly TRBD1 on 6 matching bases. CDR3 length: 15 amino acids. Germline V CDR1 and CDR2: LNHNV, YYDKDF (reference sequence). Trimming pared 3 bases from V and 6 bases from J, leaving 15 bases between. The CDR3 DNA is TGTGCCACCAGCAGCAGACAGGCCGCGGTTCAGCCCCAGCATTTT. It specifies CATSSRQAAVQPQHF.

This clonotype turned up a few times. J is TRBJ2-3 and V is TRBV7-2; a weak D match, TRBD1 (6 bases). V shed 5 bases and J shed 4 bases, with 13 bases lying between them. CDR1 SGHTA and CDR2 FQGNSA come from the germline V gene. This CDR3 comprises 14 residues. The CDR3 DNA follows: TGTGCCAGCAGCCCAATCACAGGGTCAGATACGCAGTATTTT. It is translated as CASSPITGSDTQYF.

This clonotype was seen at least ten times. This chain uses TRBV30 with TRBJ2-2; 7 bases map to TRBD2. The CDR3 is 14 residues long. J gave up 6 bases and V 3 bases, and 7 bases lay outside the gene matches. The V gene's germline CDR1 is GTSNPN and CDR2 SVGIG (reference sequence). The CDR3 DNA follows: TGTGCCTGGAGCGAGGGGACTAAGGCCGGGGAGCTGTTTTTT. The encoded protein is CAWSEGTKAGELFF.

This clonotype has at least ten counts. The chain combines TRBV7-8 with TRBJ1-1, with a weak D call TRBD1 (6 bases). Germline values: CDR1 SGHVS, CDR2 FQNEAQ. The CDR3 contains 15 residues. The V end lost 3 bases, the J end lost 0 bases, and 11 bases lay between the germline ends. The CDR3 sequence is CASSFRDTLNTEAFF. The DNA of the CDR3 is TGTGCCAGCAGCTTCCGGGACACCCTGAACACTGAAGCTTTCTTT. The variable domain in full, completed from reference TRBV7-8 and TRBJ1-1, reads GAGVSQSPRYKVAKRGQDVALRCDPISGHVSLFWYQQALGQGPEFLTYFQNEAQLDKSGLPSDRFFAERPEGSVSTLKIQRTQQEDSAVYLCASSFRDTLNTEAFFGQGTRLTVV.

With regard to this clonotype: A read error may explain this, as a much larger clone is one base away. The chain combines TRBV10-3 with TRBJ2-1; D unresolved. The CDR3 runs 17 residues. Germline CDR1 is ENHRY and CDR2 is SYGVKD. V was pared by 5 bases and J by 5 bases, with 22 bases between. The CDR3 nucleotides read TGTGCCATCAGTACTATGAGGACCGAGGCCCGGAACAATGAGCAGTTCTTC. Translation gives CAISTMRTEARNNEQFF.

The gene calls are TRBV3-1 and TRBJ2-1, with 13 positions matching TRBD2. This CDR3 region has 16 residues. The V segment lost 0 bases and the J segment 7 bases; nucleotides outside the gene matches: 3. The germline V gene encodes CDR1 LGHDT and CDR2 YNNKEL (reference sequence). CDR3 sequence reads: CASSQDRLAGGNEQFF. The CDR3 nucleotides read TGTGCCAGCAGCCAAGATCGACTAGCGGGGGGAAATGAGCAGTTCTTC.

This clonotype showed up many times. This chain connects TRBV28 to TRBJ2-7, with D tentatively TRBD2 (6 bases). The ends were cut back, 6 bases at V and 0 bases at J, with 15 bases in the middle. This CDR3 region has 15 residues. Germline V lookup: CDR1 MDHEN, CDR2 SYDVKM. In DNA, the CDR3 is TGTGCCAGCAGCTCCTCGGGGGATAACTCCTACGAGCAGTACTTC. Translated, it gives CASSSSGDNSYEQYF.

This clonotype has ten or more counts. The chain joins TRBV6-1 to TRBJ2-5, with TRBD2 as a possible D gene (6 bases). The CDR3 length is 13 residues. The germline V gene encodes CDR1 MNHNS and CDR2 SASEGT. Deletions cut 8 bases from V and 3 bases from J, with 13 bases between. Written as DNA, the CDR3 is TGTGCCAGCTGGACCGGGACTGAAGAGACCCAGTACTTC. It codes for CASWTGTEETQYF.

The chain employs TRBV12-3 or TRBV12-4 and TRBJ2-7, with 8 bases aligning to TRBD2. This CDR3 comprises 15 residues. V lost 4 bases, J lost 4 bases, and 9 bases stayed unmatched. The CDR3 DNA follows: TGTGCCAGCAGTTCCCCGGGACTAGTTCGGTACGAGCAGTACTTC. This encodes CASSSPGLVRYEQYF.

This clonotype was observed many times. CDR3 in amino acids: CAARTGTSEADTQYF. The DNA of the CDR3 is TGTGCCGCCAGGACCGGGACTAGCGAAGCAGATACGCAGTATTTT. V is TRBV10-3 and J is TRBJ2-3; 10 bases line up with TRBD2. Per germline, CDR1 ENHRY and CDR2 SYGVKD. Trimming took 11 bases from V and 4 from J; bases not matched to a gene: 12. This CDR3 comprises 15 residues.